The clone carrying this T cell receptor beta chain has a handful of counts. Its antigen remains unknown. The sample is drawn from a study of T cells in localized non-small cell lung cancer. The V and J ends lost 2 bases and 2 bases respectively, with 7 bases between them. Germline lookup yields CDR1 SEHNR and CDR2 FQNEAQ (reference sequence). The CDR3 consists of 14 residues. Using immunoSEQ multiplex PCR, the repertoire was profiled, and TCRdb retains in-frame clones only, with some absent. In the table there are about 78,000 clones, approximately 84% of which are singletons. General observations from the study: Across samples, adjacent lung featured a median around 60 of the top 100 tumor clones. Increased T cell density in blood showed an association with longer overall survival. Sequencing involved a lone tumor region, leaving heterogeneity possible.

The sequencing here drew on peripheral blood, taken before any cancer treatment. This TCR came from a man aged 40-75 years with stage I lung adenocarcinoma. The chain couples TRBV7-9 to TRBJ1-5, with unresolved D. The DNA for the CDR3 is TGTGCCAGCAGCTTATTCGGGGGCAATCAGCCCCAGCATTTT. Encoded protein: CASSLFGGNQPQHF.